Each of the 26 T cell receptor beta chains below was sequenced from the same sample in a study of OX40 agonist ivuxolimab in advanced cancers. Produced via immunoSEQ multiplex PCR; TCRdb's table is partial and in-frame only. The table lists roughly 7,000 clones, nearly 75% of them singletons. Sequencing used CD4+ or CD8+ T cells sorted from blood, obtained in a trial of the OX40 agonist ivuxolimab. All receptors derive from an adult with an advanced solid tumor such as melanoma, head and neck, liver or kidney cancer.

The J gene is TRBJ1-1, the V gene TRBV27; no reliable D call. Trimming left V 2 bases short and J 1 base short, with 5 bases between. The length of the CDR3 is 13 residues. Germline V gene data show CDR1 as MNHEY and CDR2 as SMNVEV (reference sequence). CDR3 in amino acids: CASSLVENTEAFF. The CDR3 DNA sequence: TGTGCCAGCAGTTTAGTGGAGAACACTGAAGCTTTCTTT.

The gene calls are TRBV19 and TRBJ2-4, with D possibly called TRBD1 or TRBD2 (5 bases each). CDR3 length: 16 amino acids. Between the trimmed V and J ends, which lost 4 bases and 7 bases, there was a span of 20 bases. The germline gives CDR1 LNHDA, CDR2 SQIVND (reference sequence). CDR3: CASSTRGARGMNIQYF. The CDR3, as DNA: TGTGCCAGTAGTACTCGAGGGGCGAGGGGTATGAACATTCAGTACTTC.

The CDR3 region is CASSFVSYEQYF. The CDR3 DNA sequence: TGTGCCAGCAGCTTTGTGTCCTACGAGCAGTACTTC. V is TRBV5-4 and J is TRBJ2-7; unclear D gene. Looked up from germline, CDR1 is SGHNT and CDR2 is YYREEE (reference sequence). Trimming left V 2 bases short and J 1 base short, with 4 bases between. The CDR3 sequence is 12 residues long.

V is TRBV5-1 and J is TRBJ1-6; D gene unclear. Trimming left V 0 bases short and J 4 bases short, with 5 bases between. Per germline, CDR1 SGHRS and CDR2 YFSETQ. This CDR3 spans 14 amino acids. The DNA for the CDR3 is TGCGCCAGCAGCTTGGGCCTTTATAATTCACCCCTCCACTTT. It encodes CASSLGLYNSPLHF.

The chain joins TRBV19 to TRBJ2-1; D may match TRBD1 or TRBD2 (5 bases each). CDR1 is LNHDA and CDR2 is SQIVND in the germline V gene (reference sequence). V gave up 6 bases and J gave up 4 bases, with 16 bases separating them. The CDR3 totals 15 residues. The CDR3 nucleotides read TGTGCCAGTAGCCCCCTCGGGGCTCTTTACAATGAGCAGTTCTTC. Translated: CASSPLGALYNEQFF.

This clone turned up a few times. This chain links TRBV5-1 with TRBJ1-2, with D hard to call. The CDR3 sequence is 13 residues long. The germline V gene encodes CDR1 SGHRS and CDR2 YFSETQ. The V and J ends lost 0 bases and 8 bases respectively, with 11 bases between them. The CDR3 reads CASSLEARWGYTF. The DNA for the CDR3 is TGCGCCAGCAGCTTGGAAGCCAGGTGGGGCTACACCTTC.

The chain combines TRBV4-1 with TRBJ2-7, with D perhaps TRBD2 (5 bases). The length of the CDR3 is 15 residues. Per germline, CDR1 MGHRA and CDR2 YSYEKL. V lost 0 bases and J 7 bases, leaving 16 bases between the germline ends. As DNA, the CDR3 is TGCGCCAGCAGCCAAGACGGGCTATCCGGGGAAGAGCAGTACTTC. This codes for CASSQDGLSGEEQYF.

The chain joins TRBV27 to TRBJ2-7; D gene ambiguous. This CDR3 contains 14 residues. Germline CDR1 is MNHEY and CDR2 is SMNVEV (reference sequence). Trimming left V 3 bases short and J 2 bases short, with 11 bases between. The CDR3 nucleotides are TGTGCCAGCAGTTTGGGCAGCAAACCCTACGAGCAGTACTTC. The encoded protein is CASSLGSKPYEQYF.

This clone was detected only a few times. The genes are TRBV9 and TRBJ2-2; D ambiguous. V was shortened by 0 bases and J by 0 bases, with 3 bases between the two germline ends. Looked up from germline, CDR1 is SGDLS and CDR2 is YYNGEE. The length of the CDR3 is 14 residues. CDR3 in DNA: TGTGCCAGCAGCGTAGTGCCGAACACCGGGGAGCTGTTTTTT. Protein sequence: CASSVVPNTGELFF.

This clone is categorized as medium-sized. The gene calls are TRBV21-1 and TRBJ1-2; TRBD1, as called in the table, went unchecked against the DNA. TRBV21-1 is labeled a pseudogene. CDR3 size: 15 residues. Here the CDR3 reads CASSKAPGTGYGYTF. The DNA for the CDR3 is TGTGCCAGCAGCAAAGCGCCAGGGACAGGCTATGGCTACACCTTC.

The chain uses TRBV4-3 and TRBJ2-7, with 7 bases that match TRBD2. The J segment lost 0 bases and the V segment lost 1 base, leaving 6 bases of the junction unmatched. From germline, CDR1 is LGHNA and CDR2 YSLEER. CDR3 length: 16 residues. The CDR3 is CASSQALAGASYEQYF. The CDR3 DNA reads TGCGCCAGCAGCCAAGCTTTGGCGGGAGCCTCCTACGAGCAGTACTTC.

In the case of this clone: Compared with germline, one end of the junction differs, possibly owing to a read error. V usage is TRBV5-1 and J usage is TRBJ2-5, with no clear D. Germline lookup yields CDR1 SGHRS and CDR2 YFSETQ. The CDR3 has 15 residues. This CDR3 reads CASSLAVLYQEAQYF. CDR3 coding DNA: TGCGCCAGCAGCTTGGCAGTCTTGTACCAAGAGGCCCAGTACTTC. The full variable domain, rest sourced from reference TRBV5-1 and TRBJ2-5, is KAGVTQTPRYLIKTRGQQVTLSCSPISGHRSVSWYQQTPGQGLQFLFEYFSETQRNKGNFPGRFSGRQFSNSRSEMNVSTLELGDSALYLCASSLAVLYQEAQYFGPGTRLLVL.

This clone is medium-sized (0.01 to 0.1%). The chain links TRBV5-4 to TRBJ1-5, with D maybe TRBD1 (5 bases). Germline V gives CDR1 SGHNT, CDR2 YYREEE (reference sequence). CDR3 size: 15 residues. Trimming shortened V by 0 bases and J by 1 base, and 8 bases separated the two germline ends. Here the CDR3 reads CASSLDPGSNQPQHF. CDR3 bases: TGTGCCAGCAGCTTGGATCCAGGGAGCAATCAGCCCCAGCATTTT.

This rearrangement joins TRBV4-3 to TRBJ1-2, with TRBD1 identical over 8 bases. V dropped 5 bases and J dropped 4; count of bases not matched to a gene: 3. This CDR3 is 13 amino acids long. Per germline, CDR1 LGHNA and CDR2 YSLEER. CDR3 loop: CASSWDRSYGYTF. The DNA of the CDR3 is TGCGCCAGCAGCTGGGACAGGTCCTATGGCTACACCTTC.

The chain carries TRBV5-6 and TRBJ2-1; 7 bases fit TRBD1. The germline gives CDR1 SGHDT, CDR2 YYEEEE. V lost 0 bases to trimming and J lost 8 bases; unmatched junction nucleotides: 11. The CDR3 covers 16 residues. Written as DNA, the CDR3 is TGTGCCAGCAGCTTGGACCTAAGGGGGCCGGTGGATGAGCAGTTCTTC. Amino acid sequence: CASSLDLRGPVDEQFF. The whole variable domain, filled in from reference TRBV5-6 and TRBJ2-1, reads DAGVTQSPTHLIKTRGQQVTLRCSPKSGHDTVSWYQQALGQGPQFIFQYYEEEERQRGNFPDRFSGHQFPNYSSELNVNALLLGDSALYLCASSLDLRGPVDEQFFGPGTRLTVL.

This clone was seen just once. The chain carries TRBV7-2 and TRBJ2-7; no firm D call. V was pared by 6 bases and J by 3 bases, with 15 bases between. The CDR3 extends over 14 amino acids. CDR1 SGHTA and CDR2 FQGNSA come from the germline V gene. CDR3 sequence reads: CASRAMGGHYEQYF. The CDR3 DNA reads TGTGCCAGCAGAGCCATGGGCGGTCACTACGAGCAGTACTTC.

This clone has just a few counts. For the CDR3, the DNA is TGTGCCAGCAGCCCTCTCGGACAGGTTAATAATTCACCCCTCCACTTT. Amino acids: CASSPLGQVNNSPLHF. The gene calls are TRBV7-9 and TRBJ1-6; 7 bases map to TRBD1. Germline V gene sequence: CDR1 SEHNR, CDR2 FQNEAQ (reference sequence). This CDR3 spans 16 amino acids. V was pared by 5 bases and J by 5 bases, with 9 bases of the junction left unmatched.

This clone occurred once. The V call is TRBV19, the J call TRBJ2-3, with D possibly matching TRBD2 (5 bases). The CDR3 is made up of 16 amino acids. V dropped 3 bases and J dropped 0 bases, with 13 bases sitting between them. CDR1 and CDR2 from the germline V gene are LNHDA and SQIVND (reference sequence). This CDR3 reads CASSIIGRTSTDTQYF. Here the CDR3 DNA reads TGTGCCAGTAGTATTATTGGAAGGACTAGCACAGATACGCAGTATTTT.

A few counts support this clone. The chain employs TRBV7-3 and TRBJ1-2; D remains ambiguous. The germline V and J ends were trimmed by 4 bases and 4 bases, with 13 bases remaining between them. The CDR3 runs 14 residues. Germline values: CDR1 SGHTA, CDR2 FQGTGA. CDR3 sequence reads: CASSSTSLVYGYTF. CDR3 DNA sequence: TGTGCCAGCAGCTCGACAAGCTTGGTCTATGGCTACACCTTC.

The genes are TRBV5-1 and TRBJ2-7; no reliable D call. V lost 0 bases, J lost 2 bases, and 9 bases lay in between. The germline gives CDR1 SGHRS, CDR2 YFSETQ. The CDR3 has 14 residues. This chain's CDR3 is CASSLVGTPYEQYF. CDR3 bases: TGCGCCAGCAGCTTGGTGGGAACTCCCTACGAGCAGTACTTC. The variable domain in full, completed from reference TRBV5-1 and TRBJ2-7, reads KAGVTQTPRYLIKTRGQQVTLSCSPISGHRSVSWYQQTPGQGLQFLFEYFSETQRNKGNFPGRFSGRQFSNSRSEMNVSTLELGDSALYLCASSLVGTPYEQYFGPGTRLTVT.

This clone was picked up one time. This chain links TRBV9 with TRBJ2-5; 9 bases align to TRBD2. Germline V gene sequence: CDR1 SGDLS, CDR2 YYNGEE. Germline trimming cut 6 bases from V and 4 bases from J; bases unmatched to any gene: 4. The CDR3 runs 13 residues. CDR3 amino acids: CASNAGGRETQYF. CDR3 bases: TGTGCCAGCAATGCGGGGGGGCGAGAGACCCAGTACTTC.

This clone was counted once. The CDR3 sequence is CASSWCGALTEAFF. The CDR3 DNA is TGCGCCAGCAGCTGGTGCGGGGCCCTCACTGAAGCTTTCTTT. The chain has TRBV5-1 and TRBJ1-1, with a weak D call TRBD1 (5 bases). Trimming left V 3 bases short and J 4 bases short, with 13 bases between. The CDR3 runs to 14 residues. Looked up from germline, CDR1 is SGHRS and CDR2 is YFSETQ.

This clone ranks as medium-sized (0.01 to 0.1%). The V and J genes are TRBV5-5 and TRBJ1-5, with D perhaps TRBD1 (6 bases). The CDR3 has 14 amino acids. The germline V and J ends were trimmed by 4 bases and 7 bases, with 15 bases remaining between them. CDR1 and CDR2 from the germline V gene are SGHKS and YYEKEE (reference sequence). In DNA, the CDR3 is TGTGCCAGCAGCCTGGTGGGGGGCGGGCAGCCCCAGCATTTT. Translation: CASSLVGGGQPQHF. Supplemented by reference TRBV5-5 and TRBJ1-5, the full variable domain reads DAGVTQSPTHLIKTRGQQVTLRCSPISGHKSVSWYQQVLGQGPQFIFQYYEKEERGRGNFPDRFSARQFPNYSSELNVNALLLGDSALYLCASSLVGGGQPQHFGDGTRLSIL.

This chain links TRBV9 with TRBJ2-5; 9 bases line up with TRBD2. CDR1 is SGDLS, CDR2 YYNGEE, per germline. V shed 1 base and J 7 bases; nucleotides not matched to a gene: 8. This CDR3 region has 15 residues. The DNA of the CDR3 is TGTGCCAGCAGCGTAAGCGGGGGGACTATAGGGACCCAGTACTTC. It is translated as CASSVSGGTIGTQYF.

This clone was found a few times. The genes are TRBV4-2 and TRBJ2-1; possibly TRBD2 for D (7 bases). Trimming removed 4 bases from V and 3 bases from J, with 16 bases in between. The CDR3 contains 16 residues. The germline V gene encodes CDR1 LGHNA and CDR2 YNFKEQ. The CDR3: CASSPLGGGVYNEQFF. The CDR3 bases are TGTGCCAGCAGCCCCCTTGGGGGGGGCGTCTACAATGAGCAGTTCTTC.

The chain carries TRBV5-5 and TRBJ1-6; 10 nucleotides line up with TRBD1. V was clipped by 1 base and J by 13 bases; unmatched bases: 8. The germline CDR1 and CDR2 sequences are SGHKS and YYEKEE (reference sequence). This CDR3 has 15 residues. CDR3: CASSLYRDRGVPLHF. DNA of the CDR3: TGTGCCAGCAGCTTGTACCGGGACAGGGGAGTTCCCCTCCACTTT.